The 20 T cell receptor beta chains below come from one sample, sequenced in a study of radiotherapy plus CTLA-4 blockade in lung cancer. Assay used: immunoSEQ multiplex PCR; TCRdb lists only in-frame clones, some missing. Among about 83,000 clones, 78% were seen once, and the ten largest hold 4%. Specimen: peripheral blood, collected from a patient treated with radiotherapy plus ipilimumab. The receptors were sampled from a human donor with non-small cell lung cancer who had a partial response to radiotherapy plus ipilimumab. Some clones in this sample may be carry-over from other donors' samples.

The chain joins TRBV27 to TRBJ2-4; D possibly corresponds to TRBD2 (5 bases). Trimming took 8 bases from V and 10 from J, leaving 18 bases between them. From germline, CDR1 is MNHEY and CDR2 SMNVEV (reference sequence). The CDR3 loop spans 13 amino acids. The CDR3 is CASAFTSFSIQYF. Written as DNA, the CDR3 is TGTGCCAGCGCATTTACTAGTTTTTCAATTCAGTACTTC.

As for this clone: The germline gene is not matched at one end of the junction; a read error may be the cause. J is TRBJ2-1 and V is TRBV11-3, with a weak D call TRBD2 (7 bases). This CDR3 region has 16 residues. Germline CDR1 is SGHNT and CDR2 is YENEEA. The CDR3 bases are TGTGCCAGCACCTTAGGGGCGGGGGCCTCCTACAATGAGCAGTTCTTC. It is translated as CASTLGAGASYNEQFF.

This clone came up once. This rearrangement joins TRBV5-1 to TRBJ2-7, with 10 bases identical to TRBD1. V dropped 6 bases and J dropped 7; count of bases not matched to a gene: 13. The CDR3 runs 15 residues. Germline V gene data show CDR1 as SGHRS and CDR2 as YFSETQ. CDR3 protein: CASTPRGDRGFEQYF. Here the CDR3 DNA reads TGCGCCAGCACCCCCCGAGGGGACAGGGGTTTTGAGCAGTACTTC. Looking up the rest from reference TRBV5-1 and TRBJ2-7 gives the full variable domain: KAGVTQTPRYLIKTRGQQVTLSCSPISGHRSVSWYQQTPGQGLQFLFEYFSETQRNKGNFPGRFSGRQFSNSRSEMNVSTLELGDSALYLCASTPRGDRGFEQYFGPGTRLTVT.

The CDR3 spells CASSYQGQKEPQHF. In DNA, the CDR3 is TGTGCCAGCAGTTATCAGGGACAGAAGGAGCCCCAGCATTTT. The genes are TRBV6-5 and TRBJ1-5, with 7 bases that match TRBD1. Per germline, CDR1 MNHEY and CDR2 SVGAGI. V trimming: 3 bases; J trimming: 8 bases; junction bases outside the gene matches: 7. The CDR3 covers 14 residues.

The gene calls are TRBV7-8 and TRBJ2-2, with D possibly being TRBD1 (5 bases). The CDR3 extends over 14 amino acids. Germline CDR1 SGHVS, CDR2 FQNEAQ. Trimming shortened V by 3 bases and J by 3 bases, and 8 bases separated the two germline ends. In nucleotides, the CDR3 is TGTGCCAGCAGCTTTGGACACTACACCGGGGAGCTGTTTTTT. Amino acid sequence: CASSFGHYTGELFF.

The V gene is TRBV11-3, the J gene TRBJ2-2, with D unclear. V was pared by 4 bases and J by 2 bases, with 14 bases between. This CDR3 has 16 residues. CDR1 is SGHNT and CDR2 is YENEEA in the germline V gene. CDR3 in DNA: TGTGCCAGCAGCTCAGTCATCATTTCCAACACCGGGGAGCTGTTTTTT. Residues: CASSSVIISNTGELFF. The whole variable domain, remainder taken from reference TRBV11-3 and TRBJ2-2, is EAGVVQSPRYKIIEKKQPVAFWCNPISGHNTLYWYLQNLGQGPELLIRYENEEAVDDSQLPKDRFSAERLKGVDSTLKIQPAELGDSAVYLCASSSVIISNTGELFFGEGSRLTVL.

This clone has a handful of counts. The CDR3 bases are TGTGCCAGCAGTTTTGAGGGCCTCTCTGGAAACACCATATATTTT. Residues: CASSFEGLSGNTIYF. The J gene is TRBJ1-3, the V gene TRBV28; the D is unclear. Germline V gives CDR1 MDHEN, CDR2 SYDVKM. This CDR3 region has 15 residues. V was cut by 3 bases and J by 0 bases, with 9 bases left in between.

The chain employs TRBV19 and TRBJ1-5; 8 bases map to TRBD1. The junction had 8 bases not matched to a gene; V was cut back by 6 bases and J by 4 bases. CDR1 and CDR2 from the germline V gene are LNHDA and SQIVND (reference sequence). This CDR3 region has 15 residues. CDR3 loop: CASSTGQVTNQPQHF. In nucleotides, the CDR3 is TGTGCCAGTAGCACGGGACAGGTAACAAATCAGCCCCAGCATTTT.

The chain has TRBV19 and TRBJ2-5; 9 bases map to TRBD2. The CDR3 runs to 15 residues. The germline CDR1 and CDR2 sequences are LNHDA and SQIVND (reference sequence). The ends lost 6 bases at V and 4 bases at J; junction bases unmatched: 9. The CDR3 here is CASSHLAGGRETQYF. CDR3 DNA sequence: TGTGCCAGTAGCCATCTCGCGGGGGGGCGAGAGACCCAGTACTTC.

The chain uses TRBV11-1 and TRBJ1-1; TRBD1 agrees at 9 bases. Losses at the gene ends were 5 bases for V and 4 bases for J; bases not matched to a gene: 14. Germline CDR1 is SGHAT and CDR2 is FQDESV (reference sequence). CDR3 length: 17 residues. The CDR3 DNA reads as TGTGCCAGCAGCGCTCGACAGGGGGTTAGGATGGGCACTGAAGCTTTCTTT. It is translated as CASSARQGVRMGTEAFF.

The chain is built from TRBV5-1 and TRBJ2-3; the D gene is possibly TRBD2 (6 bases). Trimming took off 3 bases at V and 6 bases at J, with 14 bases between the two ends. This CDR3 is built from 14 residues. The germline V gene has CDR1 SGHRS and CDR2 YFSETQ. CDR3 nucleotide sequence: TGCGCCAGCAGCTCCAGGGCTAGCGAGGATACGCAGTATTTT. Translating gives CASSSRASEDTQYF.

This chain uses TRBV28 with TRBJ2-1; TRBD2 agrees at 14 bases. Germline CDR1 MDHEN, CDR2 SYDVKM. This CDR3 has 15 residues. V trimming: 6 bases; J trimming: 6 bases; junction bases outside the gene matches: 4. CDR3 nucleotides: TGTGCCAGCAGCACCGGGACTAGCGGGAGCAATGAGCAGTTCTTC. Protein: CASSTGTSGSNEQFF.

J is TRBJ2-5 and V is TRBV5-1; 7 bases are a match to TRBD2. The J call may be faulty, since TRBJ2-7 better matches the DNA end. Germline V gene lookup returns CDR1 SGHRS and CDR2 YFSETQ. The CDR3 contains 15 residues. The DNA of the CDR3 is TGCGCCAGCAGCCCCCAACCTACTAGCGTCTACGAGCAGTACTTC. This encodes CASSPQPTSVYEQYF.

This clone was observed a few times. The chain employs TRBV7-2 and TRBJ1-6, with D tentatively TRBD1 (5 bases). The length of the CDR3 is 16 residues. Between the trimmed V and J ends, which lost 5 bases and 0 bases, there was a span of 11 bases. Germline-derived CDR1 and CDR2 are SGHTA and FQGNSA. The CDR3 DNA sequence: TGTGCCAGCAGCCCCGGGGGGGGCTCCTATAATTCACCCCTCCACTTT. Translated, it gives CASSPGGGSYNSPLHF.

The chain is built from TRBV27 and TRBJ2-1; possible D gene TRBD2, 5 bases. CDR3 size: 15 residues. Trimming shortened V by 8 bases and J by 8 bases, and 22 bases separated the two germline ends. Germline CDR1 and CDR2: MNHEY and SMNVEV (reference sequence). CDR3 coding DNA: TGTGCCAGCTTACCCCCCCGGGGAGTGGGCGATGAGCAGTTCTTC. Its protein is CASLPPRGVGDEQFF.

This sequence joins TRBV6-1 and TRBJ1-5; D perhaps matches TRBD1 (6 bases). The CDR3 totals 15 residues. Trimming took 5 bases from V and 2 from J, leaving 13 bases between them. Looked up from germline, CDR1 is MNHNS and CDR2 is SASEGT. The CDR3: CASSMGASGNQPQHF. In DNA, the CDR3 is TGTGCCAGCAGTATGGGGGCTTCGGGCAATCAGCCCCAGCATTTT.

CDR3 sequence: CASSMARLGGGELFF. CDR3 bases: TGTGCCAGTAGTATGGCCAGACTTGGTGGCGGGGAGCTGTTTTTT. The J gene is TRBJ2-2, the V gene TRBV19; D unresolved. The CDR3 runs 15 residues. Germline V gene lookup returns CDR1 LNHDA and CDR2 SQIVND (reference sequence). V was cut by 3 bases and J by 7 bases, with 15 bases left in between.

The chain joins TRBV5-6 to TRBJ2-1, with unresolved D. This CDR3 spans 14 amino acids. CDR1 SGHDT and CDR2 YYEEEE come from the germline V gene. Trimming took off 0 bases at V and 0 bases at J, with 4 bases between the two ends. The CDR3 sequence: CASSLVSSYNEQFF. As DNA, the CDR3 is TGTGCCAGCAGCTTGGTTAGCTCCTACAATGAGCAGTTCTTC.

The chain has TRBV5-1 and TRBJ1-2, with 7 bases fitting TRBD1. The CDR3 loop spans 13 amino acids. The V gene's germline CDR1 is SGHRS and CDR2 YFSETQ. The ends lost 4 bases at V and 8 bases at J; junction bases unmatched: 8. The CDR3, as DNA: TGCGCCAGCAGCCTGACAGGGAAGGAGGGCTACACCTTC. This sequence encodes CASSLTGKEGYTF. Variable domain in full (rest from reference TRBV5-1 and TRBJ1-2): KAGVTQTPRYLIKTRGQQVTLSCSPISGHRSVSWYQQTPGQGLQFLFEYFSETQRNKGNFPGRFSGRQFSNSRSEMNVSTLELGDSALYLCASSLTGKEGYTFGSGTRLTVV.

The J gene is TRBJ1-3, the V gene TRBV18, with D unresolved. Looked up from germline, CDR1 is KGHSH and CDR2 is LQKENI. This CDR3 contains 15 residues. Trimming removed 6 bases at V and 0 bases at J, with 12 bases between. CDR3 loop: CASSLGGSSGNTIYF. The CDR3 bases are TGTGCCAGCTCCCTCGGAGGGAGCTCTGGAAACACCATATATTTT.